A single sample gave rise to the 8 T cell receptor beta chains below, sequenced in a study of control samples from healthy donors and cancer patients. Produced via immunoSEQ multiplex PCR; TCRdb's table is partial and in-frame only. The sample records 40,000 to 50,000 clones, about 94% being singletons. Input material: blood. Receptors were obtained from a man in his sixties in good health.

The chain is built from TRBV5-1 and TRBJ1-4, with D tentatively TRBD1 (5 bases). V was trimmed by 0 bases and J by 1 base, leaving 10 bases between them. The CDR3 loop spans 16 amino acids. CDR1 SGHRS and CDR2 YFSETQ come from the germline V gene. The CDR3 sequence is CASSLVPGGTNEKLFF. The CDR3 DNA follows: TGCGCCAGCAGCTTGGTTCCCGGGGGAACTAATGAAAAACTGTTTTTT.

The chain links TRBV27 to TRBJ2-2, with 8 bases identical to TRBD1. Germline-derived CDR1 and CDR2 are MNHEY and SMNVEV (reference sequence). The V and J ends lost 7 bases and 3 bases, in that order; junction bases with no gene match: 7. CDR3 size: 15 residues. CDR3 protein: CASTRDRGDTGELFF. The DNA for the CDR3 is TGTGCCAGCACCAGAGACAGGGGAGACACCGGGGAGCTGTTTTTT.

The gene calls are TRBV28 and TRBJ1-5; D gene unclear. This CDR3 region has 14 residues. V was clipped by 6 bases and J by 2 bases, with 11 bases between them. CDR1 is MDHEN and CDR2 is SYDVKM in the germline V gene. As DNA, the CDR3 is TGTGCCAGCAGCCCGGGGTGGGGCAATCAGCCCCAGCATTTT. Translating it yields CASSPGWGNQPQHF.

The gene calls are TRBV5-1 and TRBJ2-3; D gene ambiguous. This CDR3 contains 15 residues. Germline-derived CDR1 and CDR2 are SGHRS and YFSETQ. V lost 0 bases and J 0 bases, leaving 8 bases between the germline ends. CDR3 in DNA: TGCGCCAGCAGCTTGGCCATACTGAGCACAGATACGCAGTATTTT. This encodes CASSLAILSTDTQYF.

The chain combines TRBV4-1 with TRBJ2-5; a possible D gene is TRBD1 (6 bases). This CDR3 spans 16 amino acids. CDR1 is MGHRA, CDR2 YSYEKL, per germline. Between the trimmed V and J ends, which lost 1 base and 3 bases, there was a span of 15 bases. The CDR3 DNA sequence: TGCGCCAGCAGCCAAGTCCGATCCCAGGGGAAAGAGACCCAGTACTTC. Protein sequence: CASSQVRSQGKETQYF.

The chain carries TRBV30 and TRBJ1-4; D gene unclear. The germline V and J ends were trimmed by 5 bases and 4 bases, with 2 bases remaining between them. The CDR3 is made up of 10 amino acids. CDR1 and CDR2 (germline): GTSNPN, SVGIG (reference sequence). CDR3 DNA: TGTGCCTGGCATAATGAAAAACTGTTTTTT. Its protein product is CAWHNEKLFF.

The rearrangement links TRBV28 to TRBJ2-7; D not certain. With 6 bases removed from V and 5 bases from J, the gap between germline ends came to 11 bases. Germline loops: CDR1 MDHEN, CDR2 SYDVKM. The CDR3 has 12 amino acids. CDR3: CASRTHTDEQYF. CDR3 sequence (DNA): TGTGCCAGCAGAACCCATACGGACGAGCAGTACTTC.

CDR3 protein: CATSGSAGTGGRIATQYF. DNA for the CDR3: TGTGCCACCAGTGGATCAGCCGGGACAGGGGGCCGAATAGCGACCCAGTACTTC. The chain employs TRBV24-1 and TRBJ2-5; 12 nucleotides line up with TRBD1. The CDR3 contains 18 residues. The ends lost 5 bases at V and 7 bases at J; junction bases unmatched: 16. CDR1 is KGHDR and CDR2 is SFDVKD in the germline V gene.